This is a list of T cell receptor beta chains from one sample in a study of regulatory T cells in long-lasting Graves disease. MiXCR, applied by TCRdb to the multiplex PCR reads, yields one record per CDR3 protein. The repertoire consists of 350,000 to 500,000 distinct CDR3 sequences, with about a sixth occurring once and the leading ten covering around a quarter. These data were also reused for a study on T cells in Graves' hyperthyroidism and ophthalmopathy.

The material sequenced was peripheral blood mononuclear cells (PBMCs), taken at new diagnosis, from a patient treated with antithyroid drugs. The receptor set was obtained from a woman under 30 with Graves disease. CDR3s include the opening cysteine and the closing phenylalanine or tryptophan. A D gene is named only where the DNA matches it firmly. A clone size is listed for some rows: how often the clone was seen (once, few, many), or a class if it is expanded.

D gene | clone size | J gene | V gene | CDR3 protein | CDR3 DNA
- | - | TRBJ2-3 | TRBV9 | CASSVDPDTQYF | TGTGCCAGCAGCGTAGACCCAGATACGCAGTATTTT
TRBD2 | few | TRBJ2-1 | TRBV11-1 | CASSPRPGREGFF | TGTGCCAGCAGTCCCCGCCCTGGGCGGGAGGGGTTCTTC
TRBD2 | many | TRBJ2-5 | TRBV15 | CATSTGRDVETQYF | TGTGCCACCAGCACCGGGAGGGATGTTGAGACCCAGTACTTC
TRBD1 | many | TRBJ1-2 | TRBV12-3/TRBV12-4 | CASGRDRDFGYTF | TGTGCCAGCGGCCGGGACAGGGATTTTGGCTACACCTTC
TRBD2 | many | TRBJ2-1 | TRBV25-1 | CASSSWVMASGRPDNEQFF | TGTGCCAGCAGTTCATGGGTTATGGCTAGCGGGAGACCCGACAATGAGCAGTTCTTC
- | - | TRBJ2-7 | TRBV27 | CASESGRSYEQYF | TGTGCCAGCGAATCCGGGCGCTCCTACGAGCAGTACTTC
TRBD1 | few | TRBJ1-2 | TRBV30 | CACTGTGGVDGYTF | TGTGCCTGTACCGGGACAGGGGGTGTCGATGGCTACACCTTC
- | few | TRBJ2-2 | TRBV6-1 | CASSRLLSTGELFF | TGTGCCAGCAGTCGACTACTCTCCACCGGGGAGCTGTTTTTT
- | many | TRBJ1-2 | TRBV16 | CASTPEIGYTF | TGTGCCAGCACTCCGGAGATAGGCTACACCTTC
TRBD2 | few | TRBJ2-7 | TRBV7-2 | CASSFGLASYEQYF | TGTGCCAGCAGCTTCGGACTAGCTTCGTACGAGCAGTACTTC
TRBD2 | - | TRBJ2-1 | TRBV11-3 | CASSFRTSGRYTYNEQFF | TGTGCCAGCAGCTTTCGGACTAGCGGGAGGTATACCTACAATGAGCAGTTCTTC
TRBD2 | many | TRBJ2-1 | TRBV20-1 | CSARNMGLANEQFF | TGCAGTGCTAGAAATATGGGACTAGCGAATGAGCAGTTCTTC
TRBD1 | few | TRBJ1-6 | TRBV27 | CASSYDREGNSPLHF | TGTGCCAGCAGCTATGACAGGGAAGGCAATTCACCCCTCCACTTT